This is a list of T cell receptor beta chains from one sample in a study of shared clonotypes between healthy human individuals. Clones were read by immunoSEQ multiplex PCR, and TCRdb kept only the in-frame ones, dropping some. The sample contains about 2.3 million clones, 80% to 95% of which appear only once. Specimen: naive CD4+ T cells from PBMCs. The receptor set was obtained from a man between 18 and 35 years old in good health. Some clones in this sample may be carry-over from other donors' samples. Each CDR3 is given with its conserved first and last residue. Each record gives: CDR3 protein, J gene, V gene.

CASSLAVSGRWAFF	TRBJ1-1	TRBV5-1
CASSNAGGYTF	TRBJ1-2	TRBV19
CASSQRTGSSQPQHF	TRBJ1-5	TRBV4-1
CASSLARGDNEKLFF	TRBJ1-4	TRBV7-9
CASSQERQGAILNYGYTF	TRBJ1-2	TRBV4-3
CASSYSSSGSYEQYF	TRBJ2-7	TRBV6-6
CASSPLRENNEQFF	TRBJ2-1	TRBV18
CSVEGNVASNEKLFF	TRBJ1-4	TRBV29-1
CASKGFSGTDNTGELFF	TRBJ2-2	TRBV11-3
CASKDWYNEQFF	TRBJ2-1	TRBV10-3
CASSPPGARANYGYTF	TRBJ1-2	TRBV28
CASSPYMSAVTSYEQYF	TRBJ2-7	TRBV18
CATKAITGTEAFF	TRBJ1-1	TRBV10-3
CASSSPWGSRAGELFF	TRBJ2-2	TRBV11-3
CASSLVGTGFEEQFF	TRBJ2-1	TRBV5-1
CASSLGTSSYNEQFF	TRBJ2-1	TRBV5-1
CAISDTGPQHF	TRBJ1-5	TRBV10-3
CASSLGTSGSFNEQFF	TRBJ2-1	TRBV5-6
CASTQPGIEDTQYF	TRBJ2-3	TRBV27
CASSDPRGYGYTF	TRBJ1-2	TRBV9
CSVARVLNTEAFF	TRBJ1-1	TRBV29-1
CASSLASVSQETQYF	TRBJ2-5	TRBV28
CASSPPNGGIVNTEAFF	TRBJ1-1	TRBV18
CASSVEGTSGNTIYF	TRBJ1-3	TRBV9
CASSPPGTVTGELFF	TRBJ2-2	TRBV5-1
CASSLSMTSGSPYEQYF	TRBJ2-7	TRBV5-1
CASSPFARGDTGELFF	TRBJ2-2	TRBV18
CASSVLAGGGYGYTF	TRBJ1-2	TRBV2
CASRWKGANTEAFF	TRBJ1-1	TRBV19
CASSQVPHSGANVLTF	TRBJ2-6	TRBV14
CASSRGVSGNTIYF	TRBJ1-3	TRBV7-9
CAISEAVVGNQPQHF	TRBJ1-5	TRBV10-3
CASSQQGYEQYF	TRBJ2-7	TRBV27
CASSWNREVENGYTF	TRBJ1-2	TRBV6-6
CATTDTGTGGDEQYF	TRBJ2-7	TRBV19
CASSLAGTRDGTQYF	TRBJ2-3	TRBV11-1
CASSKPGRESGELFF	TRBJ2-2	TRBV21-1
CASSARASTDTQYF	TRBJ2-3	TRBV18
CASSLVQARNTEAFF	TRBJ1-1	TRBV11-2
CASSAMGLALYEQYF	TRBJ2-7	TRBV7-8
CASRPGLAGGNTGELFF	TRBJ2-2	TRBV5-4